This record concerns one T cell receptor (beta chain) sequence. The antigen it recognizes is unknown. Per-nucleotide qualities are absent, and no much larger clonotype sits a single base away. This entry belongs to a study of cytomegalovirus exposure and HLA in healthy donors (dated by TCRdb to 2016 to 2017). Context from the whole study: The 550 to 750 repertoires of the first cohort and the roughly 120 validation repertoires were produced on the same platform, according to a later analysis. The study aimed to test whether cataloging public T cell receptors could reveal signatures of past pathogen exposure. Besides the first cohort of 550 to 750 subjects, a separate validation cohort made up of 120 different subjects was used. To predict cytomegalovirus infection status, the study brought together high-throughput TCR immunosequencing, statistical association of individual TCRs with disease status, and machine learning. Results and caveats for the whole study, not just this receptor: Across donors, most TCR sequences were observed very rarely, whereas some public TCRs were present in many individuals. The validation cohort had no HLA typing available for a later analysis, so co-occurrence within that cohort was assessed over all 120 or so repertoires. The classifier was reported to diagnose cytomegalovirus status with high specificity and sensitivity in both the original and validation cohorts. A few of the identified cytomegalovirus-associated TCR beta chains were confirmed in vitro to be specific for cytomegalovirus antigens. A total of about 180 TCR beta chains were listed by the study as associated with cytomegalovirus. Subsequent analysis determined that TCRs grouped into clusters in the first cohort also showed a tendency toward co-occurrence across the 130 or so validation repertoires, and approximately 94% of cluster scores exceeded 0. It was suggested by the authors that the approach could potentially be generalized to other disease states and immunological phenotypes.

Separate from the approximately 700-subject first cohort, the validation cohort of roughly 110 subjects was the group to which the donors belonged. The library was obtained by the immunoSEQ multiplex PCR assay. On the authors' methods: A statistical classification framework was built for diagnosing cytomegalovirus status from the catalog of TCR beta chain sequences. As stored in TCRdb, this immuneACCESS dataset retains in-frame rearrangements with V and J assigned. A fraction of the clones does not appear; measured against another copy, unresolved V genes explain less than half of the discrepancy, and the remainder lacks a known reason. V and J calls and clone size are as listed in that table; D and trimming were resolved from the DNA. A total of over 85,000 clones appear in this sample, approximately 87% of them only once. The ten largest make up about 1.5% of the sample. Inclusive of the bounding cysteine and phenylalanine, the CDR3 is 13 residues long. The CDR3 DNA has 39 bases and is translated from base 1. The germline V gene encodes CDR1 SQVTM and CDR2 ANQGSEA. V is pared back by 1 base and J by 7 bases, with 13 bases lying between the germline termini.

The sample consisted of PBMCs. The sequence derives from a woman aged 25-40 years in good health and CMV-seropositive. The rearranged chain carries TRBV29-1 and TRBJ1-2, with no confident D gene call. The CDR3 reads CSVEGAGRRGYTF. The sequenced DNA is TGCAGCGTTGAAGGGGCTGGTCGACGTGGCTACACCTTC.